This T cell receptor beta chain is from a study of T cells after yellow fever vaccination. Study information: Low-cell-number fractions underwent preparation using SMART-Seq v4 Ultra Low Input.

Ten or more counts support this clonotype. Its specificity is unknown. UMIs and a universal primer site were added when TCR cDNA was made by 5'RACE template switching. MiXCR was run by TCRdb on the 5' RACE reads, yielding one entry per CDR3 protein. The sample shows some 320,000 distinct CDR3 sequences, over 4% of them seen only once. This CDR3 has 16 residues. CDR1 and CDR2 from the germline V gene are SGHVS and FQNEAQ. The V and J ends lost 1 base and 0 bases respectively, with 10 bases between them. Points from the study as a whole: Post-booster samples contained most primary-vaccination clones (roughly 96% CD4, around 89% CD8). Clonotypes shared by both compartments, CD4 and CD8, made up a small share.

This chain links TRBV7-8 with TRBJ1-5; tentatively, D is TRBD1 (6 bases). This specimen consisted of PBMCs, obtained 5 days after the yellow fever booster vaccination. The TCR originated in a young man who received the YFV17D yellow fever vaccine. The CDR3 loop is CASSLDRDYSNQPQHF. The CDR3 DNA is TGTGCCAGCAGCTTAGACAGGGACTATAGCAATCAGCCCCAGCATTTT.